This record concerns one T cell receptor beta chain sequence. This specimen comes from a study of blood T cell repertoires in COVID-19. The CDR3 sequence is 14 residues long. V shed 3 bases and J shed 7 bases, with 12 bases lying between them. Germline V gives CDR1 ENHRY, CDR2 SYGVKD. Original data processing: Amplified reference gene primers provided the basis for estimating nucleated cell counts. Some clones are missing from TCRdb's copy, which holds only in-frame ones; the method was immunoSEQ multiplex PCR. V and J calls and clone size come straight from that table; D and trimming were deduced from the DNA. The profile covers 90,000 or so clones, with around nine tenths appearing a single time and about 18% taken by the ten largest.

The rearrangement links TRBV10-3 to TRBJ2-2; D is ambiguous. The source of this sequence is a woman aged 60-75 years with COVID-19, enrolled during active disease. The specimen sequenced was peripheral blood. CDR3: CAISDSGLGGELFF. CDR3 coding DNA: TGTGCCATCAGTGATTCAGGTTTGGGCGGGGAGCTGTTTTTT.